These 26 T cell receptor beta chains originate from one sample sequenced in a study of cytomegalovirus exposure and HLA in healthy donors. The PCR had 60 Vbeta and 13 Jbeta primers. Here immunoSEQ multiplex PCR was the method, and the copy in TCRdb shows in-frame clones only, minus some. In the table there are some 93,000 clones, about 78% of which are singletons. Material for sequencing was PBMCs. The receptors were sampled from a woman between 35 and 50 years old in good health and CMV-seronegative.

This clone was detected a few times. The chain joins TRBV4-2 to TRBJ2-2; 14 bases agree with TRBD2. The CDR3 totals 17 residues. Germline CDR1 is LGHNA and CDR2 is YNFKEQ. V lost 0 bases, J lost 6 bases, and 3 bases stayed unmatched. Here the CDR3 reads CASSQEGLAGAAGELFF. DNA of the CDR3: TGTGCCAGCAGCCAAGAGGGACTAGCGGGAGCAGCCGGGGAGCTGTTTTTT.

The chain employs TRBV5-4 and TRBJ2-7, with 10 bases matching TRBD2. CDR3 size: 17 residues. Germline trimming cut 4 bases from V and 2 bases from J; bases unmatched to any gene: 12. From germline, CDR1 is SGHNT and CDR2 YYREEE (reference sequence). Written as DNA, the CDR3 is TGTGCCAGCAGCCGCACCCCACTAGCGGGATTAACCTACGAGCAGTACTTC. Its translation is CASSRTPLAGLTYEQYF.

The genes are TRBV19 and TRBJ2-3; D may be TRBD1 (5 bases). Trimming removed 5 bases at V and 8 bases at J, with 11 bases between. The germline V gene has CDR1 LNHDA and CDR2 SQIVND (reference sequence). This CDR3 spans 12 amino acids. CDR3 loop: CASSPEQATQYF. For the CDR3, the DNA is TGTGCCAGTAGTCCTGAACAGGCTACGCAGTATTTT.

This chain uses TRBV28 with TRBJ1-5, with D tentatively TRBD1 (5 bases). The V gene's germline CDR1 is MDHEN and CDR2 SYDVKM. The CDR3 is made up of 16 amino acids. The V gene lost 5 bases and the J gene lost 5 bases, with 19 bases spanning the gap. CDR3 amino acids: CASSHDSLPNDQPQHF. In nucleotides, the CDR3 is TGTGCCAGCAGTCATGACAGCCTCCCTAACGATCAGCCCCAGCATTTT.

The chain combines TRBV9 with TRBJ2-2; D is perhaps TRBD2 (5 bases). Germline CDR1 and CDR2: SGDLS and YYNGEE. The length of the CDR3 is 12 residues. With 0 bases removed from V and 15 bases from J, the gap between germline ends came to 12 bases. The CDR3 coding sequence is TGTGCCAGCAGCGTAGACTCCGGGATAGTGTTTTTT. This gives the protein CASSVDSGIVFF.

This clone was counted between two and nine times. The chain links TRBV11-2 to TRBJ1-5, with D tentatively TRBD1 (6 bases). The V gene's germline CDR1 is SGHAT and CDR2 FQNNGV. Trimming stripped 5 bases from V and 3 bases from J, with 17 bases between. This CDR3 region has 16 residues. CDR3 coding DNA: TGTGCCAGCAGCCAAGATCGGACAGCCTACAATCAGCCCCAGCATTTT. This encodes CASSQDRTAYNQPQHF. Using reference TRBV11-2 and TRBJ1-5 for the parts outside the CDR3, the full variable domain is EAGVAQSPRYKIIEKRQSVAFWCNPISGHATLYWYQQILGQGPKLLIQFQNNGVVDDSQLPKDRFSAERLKGVDSTLKIQPAKLEDSAVYLCASSQDRTAYNQPQHFGDGTRLSIL.

The chain couples TRBV28 to TRBJ2-1; D possibly corresponds to TRBD2 (6 bases). V lost 3 bases and J lost 0, with 12 bases in between. CDR1 and CDR2 from the germline V gene are MDHEN and SYDVKM. The CDR3 covers 16 residues. The CDR3 nucleotides read TGTGCCAGCAGTTTGCTAGCGCTGAGCTCCTACAATGAGCAGTTCTTC. The encoded protein is CASSLLALSSYNEQFF.

This chain joins TRBV4-1 and TRBJ1-5; D is undetermined. Per the germline V gene, CDR1 is MGHRA and CDR2 is YSYEKL. V was shortened by 0 bases and J by 6 bases, with 9 bases between the two germline ends. The CDR3 is made up of 14 amino acids. CDR3 amino acids: CASSQEGEGQPQHF. The CDR3 DNA reads TGCGCCAGCAGCCAAGAGGGAGAAGGTCAGCCCCAGCATTTT.

The chain carries TRBV28 and TRBJ1-5, with 7 bases identical to TRBD1. The germline CDR1 and CDR2 sequences are MDHEN and SYDVKM. The CDR3 length is 14 residues. The J segment lost 6 bases and the V segment lost 8 bases, leaving 10 bases of the junction unmatched. The CDR3 nucleotides are TGTGCCAGCCTGCACAGGGGAGATGTTCAGCCCCAGCATTTT. Its protein is CASLHRGDVQPQHF.

The genes are TRBV19 and TRBJ2-5; TRBD1 matches at 7 bases. The CDR3 covers 14 residues. J lost 4 bases, V lost 5 bases, and 7 bases had no gene match. Germline lookup yields CDR1 LNHDA and CDR2 SQIVND (reference sequence). CDR3 loop: CASSVTGFPETQYF. The CDR3 bases are TGTGCCAGTAGTGTGACAGGGTTCCCAGAGACCCAGTACTTC.

The genes are TRBV5-4 and TRBJ2-1; TRBD2 matches at 14 bases. Germline V gene data show CDR1 as SGHNT and CDR2 as YYREEE (reference sequence). The junction had 6 bases not matched to a gene; V was cut back by 7 bases and J by 6 bases. The CDR3 length is 15 residues. The CDR3 loop reads CASGGLAGGRNEQFF. CDR3 sequence (DNA): TGTGCCAGCGGAGGACTAGCGGGAGGTCGCAATGAGCAGTTCTTC.

This clone turned up a few times. The chain has TRBV11-3 and TRBJ1-1, with TRBD1 as a possible D gene (6 bases). Trimming removed 4 bases at V and 0 bases at J, with 9 bases between. The CDR3 spans 14 residues. CDR1 is SGHNT and CDR2 is YENEEA in the germline V gene. In DNA, the CDR3 is TGTGCCAGCAGCTCGGGACACTTGAACACTGAAGCTTTCTTT. Its translation: CASSSGHLNTEAFF.

V gene TRBV28 combines with J gene TRBJ1-5; D is ambiguous. In germline, CDR1 is MDHEN, CDR2 SYDVKM. This CDR3 is 15 amino acids long. Trimming took off 3 bases at V and 1 base at J, with 10 bases between the two ends. This CDR3 reads CASSFTGRSNQPQHF. The CDR3, as DNA: TGTGCCAGCAGTTTCACGGGTAGGAGCAATCAGCCCCAGCATTTT.

The chain recombines TRBV5-1 with TRBJ1-6; TRBD1 aligns across 9 bases. There are 16 residues in the CDR3. Germline trimming cut 4 bases from V and 6 bases from J; bases unmatched to any gene: 8. Germline V lookup: CDR1 SGHRS, CDR2 YFSETQ. CDR3 region: CASSLQGAPVNSPLHF. CDR3 DNA: TGCGCCAGCAGCCTACAGGGGGCGCCGGTTAATTCACCCCTCCACTTT.

The V and J genes are TRBV21-1 and TRBJ2-5; the table's D call, TRBD1, has no DNA check behind it. TRBV21-1 is labeled a pseudogene. The CDR3 has 16 amino acids. CDR3 bases: TGTGCCAGCAGCAAAGGGCCAGGGATAAGGGTAGAGACCCAGTACTTC. Translating gives CASSKGPGIRVETQYF.

V and J are TRBV2 and TRBJ2-5; the match to TRBD1 covers 7 bases. The J call may be incorrect, as the DNA end agrees better with TRBJ2-7. This CDR3 region has 15 residues. Per the germline V gene, CDR1 is SNHLY and CDR2 is FYNNEI. For the CDR3, the DNA is TGTGCCAGCAGCAGGGACAGAGTCCTCTCCTACGAGCAGTACTTC. Amino acid sequence: CASSRDRVLSYEQYF.

The V call is TRBV11-2, the J call TRBJ2-6; D is possibly TRBD2 (5 bases). Looked up from germline, CDR1 is SGHAT and CDR2 is FQNNGV. The CDR3 runs 15 residues. Trimming pared 7 bases from V and 4 bases from J, leaving 14 bases between. CDR3 loop: CASNPPGSGANVLTF. CDR3 coding DNA: TGTGCCAGCAACCCGCCGGGATCAGGGGCCAACGTCCTGACTTTC.

The chain has TRBV28 and TRBJ2-5; D remains ambiguous. Trimming pared 6 bases from V and 5 bases from J, leaving 10 bases between. The CDR3 runs to 12 residues. CDR1 and CDR2 from the germline V gene are MDHEN and SYDVKM. The CDR3 loop reads CASSVTRETQYF. The CDR3 coding sequence is TGTGCCAGCAGCGTCACCAGGGAGACCCAGTACTTC.

The chain is built from TRBV7-2 and TRBJ2-2; D possibly corresponds to TRBD1 (5 bases). This CDR3 has 14 residues. Germline V CDR1 and CDR2: SGHTA, FQGNSA. Trimming stripped 3 bases from V and 7 bases from J, with 12 bases between. The CDR3 protein is CASSLKGILGELFF. The CDR3 DNA is TGTGCCAGCAGCTTGAAGGGGATCCTCGGGGAGCTGTTTTTT.

V is TRBV6-5 and J is TRBJ1-1; D unresolved. CDR3 length equals 13 residues. The V gene's germline CDR1 is MNHEY and CDR2 SVGAGI. Trimming took 5 bases from V and 7 from J, leaving 14 bases between them. The CDR3 loop reads CASSPGVSLEAFF. The CDR3 nucleotides read TGTGCCAGCAGTCCCGGAGTCAGCCTTGAAGCTTTCTTT.

This clone was counted once. The chain carries TRBV6-1 and TRBJ1-1; no clear D. CDR3 length equals 12 residues. The germline V gene has CDR1 MNHNS and CDR2 SASEGT. V was shortened by 6 bases and J by 1 base, with 6 bases between the two germline ends. The CDR3 bases are TGTGCCAGCAGCCCCGGGAACACTGAAGCTTTCTTT. Translation gives CASSPGNTEAFF.

Within the sample, this clone is medium-sized. This chain links TRBV6-6 with TRBJ2-1; 10 bases agree with TRBD2. The CDR3 contains 15 residues. CDR1 and CDR2 (germline): MNHNY, SVGAGI (reference sequence). V was clipped by 7 bases and J by 10 bases; unmatched bases: 13. Here the CDR3 DNA reads TGTGCCAGCACTGGACCCCCGCGACTAGCGGGCGAGCAGTTCTTC. Translation: CASTGPPRLAGEQFF.

This chain joins TRBV29-1 and TRBJ1-1; D may be TRBD1 (6 bases). Trimming pared 4 bases from V and 5 bases from J, leaving 11 bases between. The V gene's germline CDR1 is SQVTM and CDR2 ANQGSEA. The CDR3 has 12 residues. The CDR3 sequence: CSVGERGTEAFF. CDR3 DNA sequence: TGCAGCGTTGGCGAGAGGGGGACTGAAGCTTTCTTT.

This chain connects TRBV11-3 to TRBJ2-1; 11 bases agree with TRBD2. Unmatched junction bases numbered 4, after V lost 5 bases and J lost 4 bases. This CDR3 has 15 residues. Germline V CDR1 and CDR2: SGHNT, YENEEA. CDR3 in amino acids: CASSRLAGGYNEQFF. The CDR3 DNA reads TGTGCCAGCAGCCGTCTAGCGGGAGGATACAATGAGCAGTTCTTC.

This clone came up a few times. The CDR3 DNA sequence: TGTGCCAGCAGTTACTTAAGAGGTGAGCAGTTCTTC. Translating gives CASSYLRGEQFF. The V and J genes are TRBV6-5 and TRBJ2-1, with D unclear. CDR3 length: 12 amino acids. Trimming took off 1 base at V and 9 bases at J, with 7 bases between the two ends. Germline V CDR1 and CDR2: MNHEY, SVGAGI.

The V gene is TRBV18, the J gene TRBJ1-5; 7 bases agree with TRBD1. V trimming: 2 bases; J trimming: 0 bases; junction bases outside the gene matches: 4. The CDR3 is made up of 16 amino acids. CDR1 is KGHSH, CDR2 LQKENI, per germline. DNA of the CDR3: TGTGCCAGCTCACCAGGGACAGTCTATAGCAATCAGCCCCAGCATTTT. Translating gives CASSPGTVYSNQPQHF.